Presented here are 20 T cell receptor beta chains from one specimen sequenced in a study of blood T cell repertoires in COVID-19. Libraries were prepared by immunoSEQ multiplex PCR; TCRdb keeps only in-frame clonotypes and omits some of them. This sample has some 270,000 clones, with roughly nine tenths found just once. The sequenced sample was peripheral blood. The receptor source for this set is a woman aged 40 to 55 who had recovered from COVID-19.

The DNA for the CDR3 is TGTGCCAGCAGAGACAGTGGCTCTGGAAACACCATATATTTT. Protein sequence: CASRDSGSGNTIYF. V and J are TRBV6-5 and TRBJ1-3; tentative D call: TRBD1 (5 bases). This CDR3 contains 14 residues. The V end was cut by 6 bases, the J end by 0 bases, with 9 bases between. Germline CDR1 MNHEY, CDR2 SVGAGI.

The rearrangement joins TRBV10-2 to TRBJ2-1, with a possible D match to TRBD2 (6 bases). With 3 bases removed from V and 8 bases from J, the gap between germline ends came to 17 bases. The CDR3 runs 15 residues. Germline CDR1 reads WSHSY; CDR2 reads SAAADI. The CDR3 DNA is TGCGCCAGCAGTGACAACCGGGACTCCTCCCATGAGCAGTTCTTC. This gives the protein CASSDNRDSSHEQFF.

In nucleotides, the CDR3 is TGTGCCAGCAGTTCCCCCGGGAGTTACGAGCAGTACGTC. Its protein is CASSSPGSYEQYV. J is TRBJ2-7 and V is TRBV6-5, with a tentative D call TRBD2 (6 bases). Trimming removed 4 bases at V and 4 bases at J, with 11 bases between. CDR3 length: 13 residues. Looked up from germline, CDR1 is MNHEY and CDR2 is SVGAGI.

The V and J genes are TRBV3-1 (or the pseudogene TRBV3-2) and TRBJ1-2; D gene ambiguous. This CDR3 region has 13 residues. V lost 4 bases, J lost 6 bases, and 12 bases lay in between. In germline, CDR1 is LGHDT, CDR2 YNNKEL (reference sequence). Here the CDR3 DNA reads TGTGCCAGCAGCCGCGACCAGCAGGATGGCTACACCTTC. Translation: CASSRDQQDGYTF.

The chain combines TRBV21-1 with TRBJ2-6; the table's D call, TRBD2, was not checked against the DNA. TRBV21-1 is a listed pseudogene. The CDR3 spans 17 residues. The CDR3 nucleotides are TGTGCCAGCAGCAAACTAGCGCTTAAGTCTGGGGCCAACGTCCTGACTTTC. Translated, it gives CASSKLALKSGANVLTF.

As DNA, the CDR3 is TGTGCCAGCAGCGGAGCGGGGGGGCCGGGCAATGAGCAGTTCTTC. This translates into CASSGAGGPGNEQFF. The V and J genes are TRBV5-4 and TRBJ2-1; 10 bases fit TRBD2. The CDR3 is 15 residues long. The J segment lost 6 bases and the V segment lost 4 bases, leaving 7 bases of the junction unmatched. From germline, CDR1 is SGHNT and CDR2 YYREEE (reference sequence).

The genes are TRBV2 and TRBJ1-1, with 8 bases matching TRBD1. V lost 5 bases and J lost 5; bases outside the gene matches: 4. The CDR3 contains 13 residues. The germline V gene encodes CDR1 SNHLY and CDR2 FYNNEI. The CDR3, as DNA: TGTGCCAGCAGTAAAACAGGGGGGACTGAAGCTTTCTTT. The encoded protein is CASSKTGGTEAFF.

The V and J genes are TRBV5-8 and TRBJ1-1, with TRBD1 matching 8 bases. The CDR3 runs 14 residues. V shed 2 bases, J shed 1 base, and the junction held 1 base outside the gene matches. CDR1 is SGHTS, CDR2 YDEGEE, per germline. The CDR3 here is CASSFDRGNTEAFF. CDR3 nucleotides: TGTGCCAGCAGCTTTGACAGGGGGAACACTGAAGCTTTCTTT.

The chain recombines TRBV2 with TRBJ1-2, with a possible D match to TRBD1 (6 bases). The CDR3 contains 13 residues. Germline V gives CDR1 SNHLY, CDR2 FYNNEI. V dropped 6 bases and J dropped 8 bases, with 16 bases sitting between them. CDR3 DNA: TGTGCCAGCAGAGGAACAGGGTCCCAGGGCTACACCTTC. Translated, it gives CASRGTGSQGYTF. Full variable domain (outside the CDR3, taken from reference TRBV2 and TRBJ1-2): EPEVTQTPSHQVTQMGQEVILRCVPISNHLYFYWYRQILGQKVEFLVSFYNNEISEKSEIFDDQFSVERPDGSNFTLKIRSTKLEDSAMYFCASRGTGSQGYTFGSGTRLTVV.

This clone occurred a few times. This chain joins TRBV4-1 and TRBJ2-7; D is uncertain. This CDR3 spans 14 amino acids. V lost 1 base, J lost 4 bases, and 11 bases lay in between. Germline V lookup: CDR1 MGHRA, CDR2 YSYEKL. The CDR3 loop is CASSQVDAGYEQYF. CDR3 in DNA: TGCGCCAGCAGCCAAGTTGACGCCGGGTACGAGCAGTACTTC.

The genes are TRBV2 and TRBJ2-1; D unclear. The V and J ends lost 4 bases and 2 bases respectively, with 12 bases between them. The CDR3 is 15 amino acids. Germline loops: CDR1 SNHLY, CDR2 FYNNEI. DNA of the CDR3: TGTGCCAGCAGTGGATCTTTTACAACCTACAATGAGCAGTTCTTC. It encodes CASSGSFTTYNEQFF.

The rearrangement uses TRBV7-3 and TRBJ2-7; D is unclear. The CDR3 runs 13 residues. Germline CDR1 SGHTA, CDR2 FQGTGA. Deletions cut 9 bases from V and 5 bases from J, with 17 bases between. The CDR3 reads CASSVLLGHEQYF. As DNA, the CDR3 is TGTGCCAGTTCGGTCCTCCTGGGCCACGAGCAGTACTTC. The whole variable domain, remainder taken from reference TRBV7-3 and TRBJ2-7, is GAGVSQTPSNKVTEKGKYVELRCDPISGHTALYWYRQSLGQGPEFLIYFQGTGAADDSGLPNDRFFAVRPEGSVSTLKIQRTERGDSAVYLCASSVLLGHEQYFGPGTRLTVT.

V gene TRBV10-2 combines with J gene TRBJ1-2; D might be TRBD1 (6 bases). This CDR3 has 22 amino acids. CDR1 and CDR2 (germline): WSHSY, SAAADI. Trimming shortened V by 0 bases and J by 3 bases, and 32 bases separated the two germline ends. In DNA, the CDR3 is TGCGCCAGCAGTGAGTCGAGATTTAACAGGGTATTTTCTGAAATATGGGACTATGGCTACACCTTC. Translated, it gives CASSESRFNRVFSEIWDYGYTF.

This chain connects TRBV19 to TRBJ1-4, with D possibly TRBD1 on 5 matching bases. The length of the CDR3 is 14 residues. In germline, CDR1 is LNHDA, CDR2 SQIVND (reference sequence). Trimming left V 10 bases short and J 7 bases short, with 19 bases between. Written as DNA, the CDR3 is TGTGCCACCCAGTCGGAAGGGGCTTTTGAAAAACTGTTTTTT. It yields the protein CATQSEGAFEKLFF.

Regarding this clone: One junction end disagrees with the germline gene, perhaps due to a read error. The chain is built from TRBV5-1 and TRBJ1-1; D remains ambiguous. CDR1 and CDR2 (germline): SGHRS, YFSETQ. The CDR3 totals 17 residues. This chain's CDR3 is CASHLLGPSPLNSEAFF. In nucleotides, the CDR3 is TGCGCCAGCCACCTTCTGGGCCCAAGCCCTTTAAACAGTGAAGCTTTCTTT.

This CDR3 reads CASSSRTGSKETQYF. CDR3 sequence (DNA): TGTGCCAGCAGCTCGAGGACTGGGTCTAAAGAGACCCAGTACTTC. The chain couples TRBV7-9 to TRBJ2-5; possible D gene TRBD2, 5 bases. Deletions cut 4 bases from V and 3 bases from J, with 15 bases between. The CDR3 is 15 residues long. Germline CDR1 is SEHNR and CDR2 is FQNEAQ (reference sequence).

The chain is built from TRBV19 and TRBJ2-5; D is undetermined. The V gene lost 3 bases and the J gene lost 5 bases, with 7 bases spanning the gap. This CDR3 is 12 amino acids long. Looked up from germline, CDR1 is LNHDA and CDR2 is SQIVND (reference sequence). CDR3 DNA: TGTGCCAGTAGTATCATCGGGGAGACCCAGTACTTC. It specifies CASSIIGETQYF.

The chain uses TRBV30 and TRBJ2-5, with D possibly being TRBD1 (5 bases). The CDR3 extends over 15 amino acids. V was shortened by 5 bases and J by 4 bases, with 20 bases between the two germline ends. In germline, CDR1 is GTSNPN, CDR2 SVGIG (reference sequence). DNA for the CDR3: TGTGCCTGGTTGCCCGAAAGGGGCCCGGGAGAGACCCAGTACTTC. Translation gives CAWLPERGPGETQYF.

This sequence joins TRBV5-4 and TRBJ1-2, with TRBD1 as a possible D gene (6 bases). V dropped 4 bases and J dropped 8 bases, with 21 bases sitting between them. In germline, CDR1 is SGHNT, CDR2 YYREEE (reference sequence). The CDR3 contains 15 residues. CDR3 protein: CASSLAGGLGDGYTF. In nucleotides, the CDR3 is TGTGCCAGCAGCCTGGCGGGGGGCCTGGGGGACGGCTACACCTTC. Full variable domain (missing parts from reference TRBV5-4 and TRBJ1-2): ETGVTQSPTHLIKTRGQQVTLRCSSQSGHNTVSWYQQALGQGPQFIFQYYREEENGRGNFPPRFSGLQFPNYSSELNVNALELDDSALYLCASSLAGGLGDGYTFGSGTRLTVV.

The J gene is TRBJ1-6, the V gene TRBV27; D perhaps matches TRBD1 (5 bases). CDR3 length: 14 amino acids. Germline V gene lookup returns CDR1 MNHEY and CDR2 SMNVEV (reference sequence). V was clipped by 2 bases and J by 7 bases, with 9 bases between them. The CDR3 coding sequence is TGTGCCAGCAGTTTACCAGGGTCCAATTCACCCCTCCACTTT. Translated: CASSLPGSNSPLHF.